Below are 3 T cell receptor beta chains sequenced from a single sample in a study of T cell responses to AZD1222 COVID-19 vaccine. Repertoires were generated with immunoSEQ multiplex PCR, while TCRdb's copy carries only in-frame clones and drops some. Of around 140,000 clones in the sample, about 93% were seen once. Sequenced here: peripheral blood, sampled on day 0 of AZD1222 vaccination. All receptors derive from an adult in good health.

The genes are TRBV20-1 and TRBJ1-4; D unclear. The ends were cut back, 3 bases at V and 10 bases at J, with 9 bases in the middle. The CDR3 covers 11 residues. Germline V gene sequence: CDR1 DFQATT, CDR2 SNEGSKA (reference sequence). CDR3 protein: CSASYGGKLFF. The CDR3, as DNA: TGCAGTGCTAGTTACGGAGGAAAACTGTTTTTT.

The chain employs TRBV11-2 and TRBJ1-2; unclear D gene. Germline V gives CDR1 SGHAT, CDR2 FQNNGV. There are 13 residues in the CDR3. Trimming took off 4 bases at V and 4 bases at J, with 10 bases between the two ends. The CDR3 here is CASSSARIYGYTF. The CDR3 DNA follows: TGTGCCAGCAGCTCAGCGCGAATCTATGGCTACACCTTC.

The chain employs TRBV2 and TRBJ1-4, with TRBD1 matching 10 bases. V lost 6 bases, J lost 7 bases, and 8 bases stayed unmatched. Germline V gives CDR1 SNHLY, CDR2 FYNNEI. The CDR3 sequence is 15 residues long. DNA for the CDR3: TGTGCCAGCAGCGGGGACAGGGGTGGGAGTGAAAAACTGTTTTTT. It codes for CASSGDRGGSEKLFF.